The rows below give T cell receptor beta chains drawn from one sample of a study of cytomegalovirus exposure and HLA in healthy donors. Assay: immunoSEQ multiplex PCR; the TCRdb copy retains only in-frame clones and omits some. The table shows around 200,000 clones, with about 80% occurring only once. The source material was PBMCs. These TCRs come from a woman between 45 and 65 years old in good health and CMV-seropositive. The CDR3 runs from the conserved cysteine through the conserved F or W. D genes are given only for firm matches. Not all rows give a size; the values are once, few, many and, for expanded clones, a class.

J: TRBJ1-1
V: TRBV7-2
D: -
size: -
DNA: TGTGCCAGCAGCTCGACCCTTGGGGAGGCTTCGAACACTGAAGCTTTCTTT
CDR3: CASSSTLGEASNTEAFF

J: TRBJ2-4
V: TRBV5-1
D: TRBD1
size: -
DNA: TGCGCCAGCAGGGCAGGGGGCTTGGGCATTCAGTACTTC
CDR3: CASRAGGLGIQYF

J: TRBJ2-1
V: TRBV4-1
D: TRBD1
size: -
DNA: TGCGCCAGCAGCCGCGGCCCCCCCGGGACAGGTCAATTCATGGAGTTCTTC
CDR3: CASSRGPPGTGQFMEFF

J: TRBJ2-3
V: TRBV7-2
D: TRBD2
size: -
DNA: TGTGCCAGCAGCCTAAGGCGGGGGGTAAGGGGCACAGATACGCAGTATTTT
CDR3: CASSLRRGVRGTDTQYF

J: TRBJ1-1
V: TRBV5-5
D: TRBD1
size: few
DNA: TGTGCCAGCGGTTGGGTTACAGGGGATGAGAACACTGAAGCTTTCTTT
CDR3: CASGWVTGDENTEAFF

J: TRBJ1-1
V: TRBV5-1
D: -
size: once
DNA: TGCGCCAGCAGCCCCCGGGAGGGGGTGAACACTGAAGCTTTCTTT
CDR3: CASSPREGVNTEAFF

J: TRBJ2-7
V: TRBV14
D: -
size: once
DNA: TGTGCCAGCAGCCAGCGTATATACGAGCAGTACTTC
CDR3: CASSQRIYEQYF

J: TRBJ1-1
V: TRBV6-5
D: TRBD1
size: -
DNA: TGTGCCAGCAGCAAAGGGGGCCGCACTGAAGCTTTCTTT
CDR3: CASSKGGRTEAFF

J: TRBJ1-1
V: TRBV27
D: -
size: -
DNA: TGTGCCAGCAGTTGCGAGGAAATTGACACTGAAGCTTTCTTT
CDR3: CASSCEEIDTEAFF

J: TRBJ2-7
V: TRBV6-5
D: -
size: -
DNA: TGTGCCAGCAGTTTCTCAACCGGCGAGCAGTACTTC
CDR3: CASSFSTGEQYF

J: TRBJ2-1
V: TRBV7-9
D: TRBD2
size: -
DNA: TGTGCCAGCAGCCCGGCGGGGGTTTCCAATGAGCAGTTCTTC
CDR3: CASSPAGVSNEQFF

J: TRBJ2-7
V: TRBV6-1
D: -
size: -
DNA: TGTGCCAGCAGTGAGACTAACGAGCAGTACTTC
CDR3: CASSETNEQYF

J: TRBJ2-3
V: TRBV5-5
D: -
size: -
DNA: TGTGCCAGCAGCTTGGTAGTTCATGTCGGCACAGATACGCAGTATTTT
CDR3: CASSLVVHVGTDTQYF

J: TRBJ2-7
V: TRBV6-1
D: TRBD1
size: -
DNA: TGTGCCAGCAGTGTCGAACAGGGGGTCACCTACGAGCAGTACTTC
CDR3: CASSVEQGVTYEQYF

J: TRBJ1-3
V: TRBV27
D: -
size: -
DNA: TGTGCCAGCAGGAGTAGTGCAGGAAACACCATATATTTT
CDR3: CASRSSAGNTIYF

J: TRBJ2-3
V: TRBV7-2
D: TRBD2
size: -
DNA: TGTGCCAGCAGCCCTCAAGCGGGGGGCCGGGAAGATACGCAGTATTTT
CDR3: CASSPQAGGREDTQYF

J: TRBJ2-7
V: TRBV7-8
D: -
size: -
DNA: TGTGCCAGCAGCTTAGTCGAGGCATCCTACGAGCAGTACTTC
CDR3: CASSLVEASYEQYF

J: TRBJ2-7
V: TRBV28
D: TRBD1
size: -
DNA: TGTGCCAGCGGAGGACAGGGGGACGAGCAGTACTTC
CDR3: CASGGQGDEQYF

J: TRBJ2-7
V: TRBV4-2
D: TRBD1
size: -
DNA: TGTGCCAGCAGGGGCGCGGGACAGGGAGCGAACGAGCAGTACTTC
CDR3: CASRGAGQGANEQYF

J: TRBJ2-3
V: TRBV7-6
D: TRBD2
size: -
DNA: TGTGCCAGCAGCTCGCTAGCGGGGGGCGTTAGCACAGATACGCAGTATTTT
CDR3: CASSSLAGGVSTDTQYF

J: TRBJ1-1
V: TRBV12-5
D: -
size: -
DNA: TGTGCTAGTGGTTTGAAGCGGGGGCTAACTGAAGCTTTCTTT
CDR3: CASGLKRGLTEAFF

J: TRBJ2-5
V: TRBV9
D: -
size: -
DNA: TGTGCCAGCAGCGTAGGGCTCGGTGAGGCTAGAGAGACCCAGTACTTC
CDR3: CASSVGLGEARETQYF

J: TRBJ2-2
V: TRBV6-5
D: -
size: -
DNA: TGTGCCAGCAGTTACGAGGCGGGACCGAACACCGGGGAGCTGTTTTTT
CDR3: CASSYEAGPNTGELFF

J: TRBJ2-7
V: TRBV7-9
D: TRBD1
size: once
DNA: TGTTCCAGCAGCTTTCAGGGGGACTACGAGCAGTACTTC
CDR3: CSSSFQGDYEQYF

J: TRBJ1-3
V: TRBV27
D: -
size: -
DNA: TGTGCCAGCAGTCGACGGGACAATAGGGACACCATATATTTT
CDR3: CASSRRDNRDTIYF

J: TRBJ1-2
V: TRBV4-2
D: -
size: once
DNA: TGTGCCAGCAGCCAGTCCCATGGGGGAGGCTATGGCTACACCTTC
CDR3: CASSQSHGGGYGYTF

J: TRBJ1-1
V: TRBV28
D: -
size: -
DNA: TGTGCCAGCAGTTTTCTTGGATCGGGGAACACTGAAGCTTTCTTT
CDR3: CASSFLGSGNTEAFF

J: TRBJ2-3
V: TRBV6-1
D: TRBD2
size: few
DNA: TGTGCCAGCAGTGAAGCGCTAGCGGGGGGGCCAGATACGCAGTATTTT
CDR3: CASSEALAGGPDTQYF

J: TRBJ2-1
V: TRBV19
D: TRBD2
size: few
DNA: TGTGCCAGTAGTATAGTTCATACTAGCGGGGGGTCCTCCTACAATGAGCAGTTCTTC
CDR3: CASSIVHTSGGSSYNEQFF

J: TRBJ1-3
V: TRBV4-3
D: -
size: -
DNA: TGCGCCAGCAGCCAAGCCAGGGGCCCTGGAAACACCATATATTTT
CDR3: CASSQARGPGNTIYF

J: TRBJ1-3
V: TRBV19
D: TRBD1
size: -
DNA: TGTGCCAGTACCCGCCAGGGGGCCTCCGGAAACACCATATATTTT
CDR3: CASTRQGASGNTIYF

J: TRBJ1-1
V: TRBV7-9
D: -
size: -
DNA: TGTTCCAGCAGCTCCCGGGACAAGGATCACCCTAGATTGAACACTGAAGCTTTCTTT
CDR3: CSSSSRDKDHPRLNTEAFF

J: TRBJ2-7
V: TRBV5-1
D: TRBD2
size: once
DNA: TGCGCCAGCAGCTTGCTGGGGAGCGGGGGTTCCTACGAGCAGTACTTC
CDR3: CASSLLGSGGSYEQYF

J: TRBJ2-5
V: TRBV4-1
D: TRBD2
size: -
DNA: TGCGCCAGCAGCCAAGATCTCCTAGCGGGGGGGGCAAAGACCCAGTACTTC
CDR3: CASSQDLLAGGAKTQYF

J: TRBJ1-2
V: TRBV5-1
D: -
size: -
DNA: TGCGCCAGCAGTCAAACACGTGAAGGCTACACCTTC
CDR3: CASSQTREGYTF

J: TRBJ1-2
V: TRBV15
D: -
size: -
DNA: TGTGCCACCAGCAGAGAGACGGGGAACTATGGCTACACCTTC
CDR3: CATSRETGNYGYTF

J: TRBJ2-1
V: TRBV27
D: -
size: -
DNA: TGTGCCAGCAGTTTAATCCCAGGGGTAGGGGAGCAGTTCTTC
CDR3: CASSLIPGVGEQFF

J: TRBJ2-7
V: TRBV7-2
D: -
size: -
DNA: TGTGCCAGCAGCCTGTACTACGAGCAGTACTTC
CDR3: CASSLYYEQYF

J: TRBJ2-7
V: TRBV7-2
D: -
size: -
DNA: TGTGCCAGCAGCTCTTATACATCCTACGAGCAGTACTTC
CDR3: CASSSYTSYEQYF

J: TRBJ2-3
V: TRBV6-1
D: TRBD2
size: -
DNA: TGTGCCAGCCTAGCGGGGATAAGCACAGATACGCAGTATTTT
CDR3: CASLAGISTDTQYF

J: TRBJ1-1
V: TRBV5-1
D: -
size: -
DNA: TGCGCCAGCAGCTTGGCCACAGGGTCGGACACTGAAGCTTTCTTT
CDR3: CASSLATGSDTEAFF

J: TRBJ2-2
V: TRBV19
D: -
size: -
DNA: TGTGCCAGTAGTACTCTACAGAGCACCGGGGAGCTGTTCTTT
CDR3: CASSTLQSTGELFF

J: TRBJ1-6
V: TRBV6-5
D: -
size: -
DNA: TGTGCCAGCAGTTACTCTCCGGGACACCAACCCCTCCACTTT
CDR3: CASSYSPGHQPLHF

J: TRBJ1-3
V: TRBV5-4
D: -
size: -
DNA: TGTGCCAGCAGTCGGGGGATTGCTGGAAACACCATATATTTT
CDR3: CASSRGIAGNTIYF

J: TRBJ2-1
V: TRBV7-2
D: TRBD2
size: -
DNA: TGTGCCAGCAGCTTGCAATCCGGGACTAGCTACAATGAGCAGTTCTTC
CDR3: CASSLQSGTSYNEQFF

J: TRBJ2-5
V: TRBV9
D: -
size: once
DNA: TGTGCCAGCAGCCCGCGGGTGGGATTGGGGGAGACCCAGTACTTC
CDR3: CASSPRVGLGETQYF

J: TRBJ1-3
V: TRBV7-9
D: -
size: once
DNA: TGTGCCAGCAGCTTAGGGGGCGCCGGAGCTGGAAACACCATATATTTT
CDR3: CASSLGGAGAGNTIYF

J: TRBJ1-2
V: TRBV19
D: TRBD1
size: -
DNA: TGTGCCAGTAGAAGAGGACAGGGGACTGCTAACTATGGCTACACCTTC
CDR3: CASRRGQGTANYGYTF

J: TRBJ2-3
V: TRBV11-2
D: -
size: -
DNA: TGTGCCAGCACCTCGGGCCCGGGAACAGATACGCAGTATTTT
CDR3: CASTSGPGTDTQYF

J: TRBJ1-5
V: TRBV15
D: -
size: few
DNA: TGTGCCACCAGCATTAGCCCCAATCAGCCCCAGCATTTT
CDR3: CATSISPNQPQHF